Detailed here is one TCR beta chain. Its specificity is not known. Profiling relied on immunoSEQ multiplex PCR, and the TCRdb table lists in-frame clones only, not all of them. Found here are 1,400,000 or so clones, approximately 98.5% of them singletons; the top ten hold roughly 0.36%. V was pared by 5 bases and J by 0 bases, with 13 bases between. Germline CDR1 reads SGHAT; CDR2 reads FQNNGV. This CDR3 is 15 amino acids long. This sample stems from a study of shared clonotypes between healthy human individuals. Looking at the study overall: CD4 naive and memory got three plates each, CD8 naive two, CD8 memory one. Notes on the study in general: Estimated richness values were generally larger in naive subsets than in memory subsets.

CD45RA-negative memory and CD45RA+ naive subsets were split from the CD4+ cells. The origin of this receptor is a man aged 30 to 39 in good health. This sequence joins TRBV11-2 and TRBJ1-2; possibly TRBD1 for D (5 bases). Sequencing input: naive CD4+ T cells sorted from blood. Subset defined: CD45RA+ positively selected. The CDR3 DNA follows: TGTGCCAGCAGCCCGAGGGACGGAGCTAACTATGGCTACACCTTC. The encoded protein is CASSPRDGANYGYTF.